These T cell receptor beta chains were read from a single sample in a study of blood T cell repertoires in COVID-19. Data came from immunoSEQ multiplex PCR; TCRdb stores just in-frame clones and leaves some out. The data show some 220,000 clones, 70% to 90% seen once. Sequences were obtained from peripheral blood. All receptors derive from a man aged 50 to 59 with acute or convalescent COVID-19. CDR3s include the opening cysteine and the closing phenylalanine or tryptophan. A D gene is named only where the DNA matches it firmly. Not all rows give a size; the values are once, few, many and, for expanded clones, a class.

.	.	TRBV18	TRBJ1-3	15	TGTGCCAGCTCACCAGTGACAGTCGCAGGAAACACCATATATTTT	CASSPVTVAGNTIYF
.	.	TRBV18	TRBJ1-1	14	TGTGCCAGCTCACCTAGATCGTCGAACACTGAAGCTTTCTTT	CASSPRSSNTEAFF
TRBD1	.	TRBV10-3	TRBJ1-6	15	TGTGCCATCAGTGAGGAGGGACAGGGCAATTCACCCCTCCACTTT	CAISEEGQGNSPLHF
.	.	TRBV11-3	TRBJ2-7	14	TGTGCCAGCAGCTTGGCACGGGTATCCTACGAGCAGTACTTC	CASSLARVSYEQYF
.	.	TRBV6-2/TRBV6-3	TRBJ1-4	14	TGTGCCAGCAGTAGAGGACAGCTGAATGAAAAACTGTTTTTT	CASSRGQLNEKLFF
TRBD1	.	TRBV9	TRBJ1-6	16	TGTGCCAGCAGCGCCAACGTAGGGGGCTTTGGGTCACCCCTCCACTTT	CASSANVGGFGSPLHF
TRBD1	once	TRBV7-8	TRBJ1-5	14	TGTGCCAGCAGCGTGACAGGGGATAATCAGCCCCAGCATTTT	CASSVTGDNQPQHF
TRBD1	.	TRBV18	TRBJ2-3	16	TGTGCCAGCTCAACGCGACAGGACAGGTTCACAGATACGCAGTATTTT	CASSTRQDRFTDTQYF
.	.	TRBV18	TRBJ1-5	14	TGTGCCAGCTCACCACAGGAGGGCAATCAGCCCCAGCATTTT	CASSPQEGNQPQHF
TRBD2	.	TRBV24-1	TRBJ2-3	17	TGTGCCACCAGTGATTTACCGGGACTAGCGGGAGTGGATACGCAGTATTTT	CATSDLPGLAGVDTQYF
.	.	TRBV19	TRBJ1-2	14	TGTGCCAGCAAAACGGGGGGTTCCGGAGTGGGCTACACCTTC	CASKTGGSGVGYTF
TRBD1	.	TRBV10-3	TRBJ1-1	15	TGTGCCACCAAGGGGTGGGACAGGGAGAACACTGAAGCTTTCTTT	CATKGWDRENTEAFF
.	.	TRBV7-8	TRBJ1-5	16	TGTGCCAGCAGCCCTATGGGGGACTATAGCAATCAGCCCCAGCATTTT	CASSPMGDYSNQPQHF
TRBD1	.	TRBV5-5	TRBJ1-1	17	TGTGCCAGCAGCTTTTTAGTGCAGGGGGCAGGGGACACTGAAGCTTTCTTT	CASSFLVQGAGDTEAFF
TRBD1	.	TRBV3-1/TRBV3-2	TRBJ2-5	14	TGTGCCAGCAGCCCCGGGACAGCCCAAGAGACCCAGTACTTC	CASSPGTAQETQYF
TRBD1	.	TRBV5-1	TRBJ1-4	16	TGCGCCAGCAGCTTGGCCACAGGGGATGATAATGAAAAACTGTTTTTT	CASSLATGDDNEKLFF